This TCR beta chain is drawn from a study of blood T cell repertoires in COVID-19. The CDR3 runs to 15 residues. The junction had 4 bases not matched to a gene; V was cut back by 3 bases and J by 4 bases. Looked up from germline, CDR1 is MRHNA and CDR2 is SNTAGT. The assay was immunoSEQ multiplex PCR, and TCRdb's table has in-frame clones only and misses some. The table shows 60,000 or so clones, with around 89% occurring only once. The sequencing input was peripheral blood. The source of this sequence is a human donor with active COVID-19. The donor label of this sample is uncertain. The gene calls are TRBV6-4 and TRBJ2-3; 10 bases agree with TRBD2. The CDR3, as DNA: TGTGCCAGCAGTGAGAGCGGGGGGGCAGCAGATACGCAGTATTTT. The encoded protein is CASSESGGAADTQYF.